What follows are 17 T cell receptor beta chains derived from one specimen sequenced in a study of T cell responses to AZD1222 COVID-19 vaccine. Sequencing was performed with immunoSEQ multiplex PCR; in TCRdb, only in-frame clones are kept and a portion is missing. The data show 40,000 to 55,000 clones, around 80% seen once. The source was peripheral blood, collected on day 0 of AZD1222 vaccination. These receptors all come from an adult in good health.

V is TRBV6-4 and J is TRBJ1-2, with 7 bases identical to TRBD1. CDR1 is MRHNA and CDR2 is SNTAGT in the germline V gene. V shed 2 bases and J 3 bases; nucleotides not matched to a gene: 3. The CDR3 spans 14 residues. The CDR3 DNA follows: TGTGCCAGCAGTGACACGACAGGGCACTATGGCTACACCTTC. Encoded protein: CASSDTTGHYGYTF.

This clone was seen once. The chain carries TRBV6-5 and TRBJ2-7, with 10 positions matching TRBD1. CDR1 is MNHEY and CDR2 is SVGAGI in the germline V gene. Germline trimming cut 2 bases from V and 7 bases from J; bases unmatched to any gene: 5. This CDR3 has 14 residues. The CDR3 is CASSYGTGVGEQYF. CDR3 in DNA: TGTGCCAGCAGTTACGGGACAGGGGTGGGGGAGCAGTACTTC.

The chain recombines TRBV6-5 with TRBJ1-2; TRBD1 might be the D (5 bases). The V end lost 6 bases, the J end lost 2 bases, and 13 bases lay between the germline ends. Germline V lookup: CDR1 MNHEY, CDR2 SVGAGI. The CDR3 totals 14 residues. As DNA, the CDR3 is TGTGCCAGCAGCCCCGACAGATGGAACTATGGCTACACCTTC. It codes for CASSPDRWNYGYTF.

The chain links TRBV7-2 to TRBJ2-3; 7 nucleotides align to TRBD1. The CDR3 is made up of 14 amino acids. V trimming: 5 bases; J trimming: 6 bases; junction bases outside the gene matches: 8. CDR1 is SGHTA, CDR2 FQGNSA, per germline. The CDR3: CASSPQQGPDTQYF. Written as DNA, the CDR3 is TGTGCCAGCAGCCCTCAACAGGGGCCGGATACGCAGTATTTT.

The V gene is TRBV6-1, the J gene TRBJ1-2; D ambiguous. V lost 3 bases and J lost 2, with 7 bases in between. The CDR3 loop spans 13 amino acids. Germline assignment: CDR1 MNHNS and CDR2 SASEGT. CDR3 sequence (DNA): TGTGCCAGCAGTGAGATCTTAAACTATGGCTACACCTTC. The encoded protein is CASSEILNYGYTF.

Relative to its sample, this clone is medium-sized. The chain has TRBV3-1 (or the pseudogene TRBV3-2) and TRBJ1-5; the D is unclear. The CDR3 spans 14 residues. The V and J ends lost 2 bases and 4 bases respectively, with 9 bases between them. CDR1 is LGHDT and CDR2 is YNNKEL in the germline V gene (reference sequence). CDR3 region: CASSQLSGNQPQHF. For the CDR3, the DNA is TGTGCCAGCAGCCAATTATCCGGGAATCAGCCCCAGCATTTT.

The chain joins TRBV7-2 to TRBJ1-1, with D possibly matching TRBD1 (5 bases). CDR1 SGHTA and CDR2 FQGNSA come from the germline V gene. The CDR3 totals 14 residues. V was clipped by 7 bases and J by 0 bases, with 12 bases between them. CDR3 DNA sequence: TGTGCCAGCACCCTTCGGGGGGTGAACACTGAAGCTTTCTTT. The encoded protein is CASTLRGVNTEAFF.

The J gene is TRBJ1-2, the V gene TRBV4-1; D gene ambiguous. Germline CDR1 reads MGHRA; CDR2 reads YSYEKL. V was cut by 0 bases and J by 4 bases, with 12 bases left in between. The CDR3 sequence is 15 residues long. CDR3 residues: CASSQDHGGGYGYTF. The CDR3 bases are TGCGCCAGCAGCCAAGATCATGGTGGCGGCTATGGCTACACCTTC.

The chain links TRBV6-5 to TRBJ1-5; no clear D gene. Germline V gene lookup returns CDR1 MNHEY and CDR2 SVGAGI. There are 14 residues in the CDR3. Trimming cost V 6 bases and J 2 bases, with 11 bases left between them. In DNA form, the CDR3 reads TGTGCCAGCAGGCAACCTGGGGGCAATCAGCCCCAGCATTTT. It specifies CASRQPGGNQPQHF.

The chain recombines TRBV6-5 with TRBJ1-2; no reliable D call. Trimming stripped 10 bases from V and 7 bases from J, with 19 bases between. The CDR3 extends over 13 amino acids. Germline CDR1 and CDR2: MNHEY and SVGAGI. The CDR3 sequence is CATQPLLPIGYTF. The CDR3 DNA follows: TGTGCCACCCAGCCCCTGCTGCCTATTGGCTACACCTTC.

The V and J genes are TRBV6-2 or TRBV6-3 and TRBJ1-6, with no clear D. V shed 2 bases and J shed 6 bases, with 5 bases lying between them. The germline CDR1 and CDR2 sequences are MNHEY and SVGEGT. CDR3 length: 13 amino acids. For the CDR3, the DNA is TGTGCCAGCAGTTACGAAGTTAATTCACCCCTCCACTTT. It translates to CASSYEVNSPLHF.

This clone appeared once. The chain joins TRBV6-5 to TRBJ1-4; no definite D call. Looked up from germline, CDR1 is MNHEY and CDR2 is SVGAGI. With 7 bases removed from V and 8 bases from J, the gap between germline ends came to 14 bases. There are 13 residues in the CDR3. This CDR3 reads CASTGKFIEKLFF. The CDR3 DNA follows: TGTGCCAGCACTGGAAAGTTCATAGAAAAACTGTTTTTT.

The V gene is TRBV6-1, the J gene TRBJ1-1; maybe TRBD1 (5 bases). The CDR3 consists of 15 residues. The germline V gene encodes CDR1 MNHNS and CDR2 SASEGT. Trimming pared 0 bases from V and 4 bases from J, leaving 12 bases between. CDR3 sequence reads: CASSEAPREGTEAFF. CDR3 coding DNA: TGTGCCAGCAGTGAAGCGCCCAGGGAGGGCACTGAAGCTTTCTTT.

The chain has TRBV20-1 and TRBJ2-1, with TRBD2 matching 9 bases. Germline CDR1 DFQATT, CDR2 SNEGSKA (reference sequence). V was pared by 3 bases and J by 11 bases, with 8 bases of the junction left unmatched. CDR3 length: 13 amino acids. The CDR3 region is CSASHPAGGKQFF. The CDR3 DNA reads as TGCAGTGCTAGTCACCCAGCGGGGGGAAAGCAGTTCTTC.

The rearrangement uses TRBV6-6 and TRBJ1-6; no clear D gene. Trimming shortened V by 7 bases and J by 10 bases, and 23 bases separated the two germline ends. Germline CDR1 reads MNHNY; CDR2 reads SVGAGI (reference sequence). The CDR3 sequence is 16 residues long. CDR3 DNA: TGTGCCAGCACTTCCTCACCGATCAAAATGCGCTCACCCCTCCACTTT. It yields the protein CASTSSPIKMRSPLHF.

V usage is TRBV3-1 (or the pseudogene TRBV3-2) and J usage is TRBJ1-5; D is ambiguous. CDR3 length: 17 residues. Germline V gives CDR1 LGHDT, CDR2 YNNKEL (reference sequence). Trimming took off 0 bases at V and 4 bases at J, with 16 bases between the two ends. CDR3 region: CASSQDRSPRANQPQHF. CDR3 in DNA: TGTGCCAGCAGCCAAGATCGCTCTCCCCGGGCAAATCAGCCCCAGCATTTT.

This chain connects TRBV20-1 to TRBJ1-1, with 10 positions matching TRBD1. CDR3 length equals 17 residues. The V gene end was trimmed by 3 bases and the J gene end by 0 bases; junction bases not matched to a gene: 10. Germline V lookup: CDR1 DFQATT, CDR2 SNEGSKA (reference sequence). The CDR3 nucleotides read TGCAGTGCTAGTTTAGCCCGGGGACAGGGGATGAACACTGAAGCTTTCTTT. Protein product: CSASLARGQGMNTEAFF.